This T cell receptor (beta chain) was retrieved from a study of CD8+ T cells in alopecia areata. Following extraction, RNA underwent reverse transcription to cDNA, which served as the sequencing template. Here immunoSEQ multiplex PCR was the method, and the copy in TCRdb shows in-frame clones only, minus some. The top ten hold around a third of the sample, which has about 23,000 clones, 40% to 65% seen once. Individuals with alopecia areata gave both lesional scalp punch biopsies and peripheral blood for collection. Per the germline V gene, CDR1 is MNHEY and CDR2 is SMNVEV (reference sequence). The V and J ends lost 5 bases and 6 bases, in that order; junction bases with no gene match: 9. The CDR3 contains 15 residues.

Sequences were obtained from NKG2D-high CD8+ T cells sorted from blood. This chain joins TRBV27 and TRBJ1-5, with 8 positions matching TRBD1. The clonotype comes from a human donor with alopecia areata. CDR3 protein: CASSPDPGGVQPQHF. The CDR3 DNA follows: TGTGCCAGCAGTCCCGATCCAGGGGGCGTTCAGCCCCAGCATTTT.